This TCR beta chain was identified in a study of blood T cell repertoires in COVID-19. In the study overall: Some COVID-19 samples were acute and others convalescent; all came from the United States, Italy and Spain. From T cells, B-cell-depleted T cells, or PBMCs came the material, which was cDNA or gDNA.

Original processing methods: The assay estimated nucleated cells by amplifying reference gene primers. Sequencing used immunoSEQ multiplex PCR; TCRdb keeps in-frame clones, though not all of them. Clonal size and the V and J genes are those of that table, whereas D and trimming came from the DNA. This sample yields approximately 65,000 clones, of which roughly 92% are seen a single time; approximately 2.9% belongs to the top ten. V shed 3 bases and J 1 base; nucleotides not matched to a gene: 7. The germline V gene encodes CDR1 LNHNV and CDR2 YYDKDF (reference sequence). This CDR3 comprises 17 residues.

Sequences were obtained from peripheral blood. The chain uses TRBV15 and TRBJ1-5, with 9 nucleotides matching TRBD1. The sequence derives from a man in his 70s with active COVID-19. The CDR3 coding sequence is TGTGCCACCAGCAGGGAAACCGGGACAGGGAGCAATCAGCCCCAGCATTTT. This gives the protein CATSRETGTGSNQPQHF.